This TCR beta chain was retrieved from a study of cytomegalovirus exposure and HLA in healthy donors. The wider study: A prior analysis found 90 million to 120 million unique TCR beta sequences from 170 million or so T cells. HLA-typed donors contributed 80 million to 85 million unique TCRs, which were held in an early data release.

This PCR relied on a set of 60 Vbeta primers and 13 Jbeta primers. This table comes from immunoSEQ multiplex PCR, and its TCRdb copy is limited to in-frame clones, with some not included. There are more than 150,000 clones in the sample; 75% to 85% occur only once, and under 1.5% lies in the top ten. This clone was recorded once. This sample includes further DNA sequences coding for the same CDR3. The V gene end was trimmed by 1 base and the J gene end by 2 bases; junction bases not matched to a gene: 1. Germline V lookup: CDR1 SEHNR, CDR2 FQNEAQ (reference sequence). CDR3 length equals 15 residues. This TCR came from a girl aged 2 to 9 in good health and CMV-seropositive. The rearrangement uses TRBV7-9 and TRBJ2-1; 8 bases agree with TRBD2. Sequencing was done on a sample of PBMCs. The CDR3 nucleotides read TGTGCCAGCAGCTTAGGAGCGGGAGCCTACAATGAGCAGTTCTTC. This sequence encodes CASSLGAGAYNEQFF. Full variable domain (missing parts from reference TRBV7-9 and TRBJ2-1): DTGVSQNPRHKITKRGQNVTFRCDPISEHNRLYWYRQTLGQGPEFLTYFQNEAQLEKSRLLSDRFSAERPKGSFSTLEIQRTEQGDSAMYLCASSLGAGAYNEQFFGPGTRLTVL.